The 17 T cell receptor beta chains listed next were all sequenced from one sample in a study of T cell changes during pregnancy in multiple sclerosis. TCRdb's table, derived via immunoSEQ multiplex PCR, lists solely in-frame clones and lacks some. The data show 50,000 or so clones, 85% to 95% seen once. The sequenced sample was CD4+ T cells from peripheral blood mononuclear cells, obtained in the third trimester of pregnancy. These TCRs come from a female donor with multiple sclerosis, enrolled in a pregnancy study.

The chain joins TRBV19 to TRBJ1-5; maybe TRBD1 (6 bases). The CDR3 is 17 residues long. The V and J ends lost 1 base and 3 bases respectively, with 16 bases between them. Germline V CDR1 and CDR2: LNHDA, SQIVND (reference sequence). The CDR3 DNA sequence: TGTGCCAGTAGTATAGGGGGGGGCCAATGGGTCAATCAGCCCCAGCATTTT. Its protein is CASSIGGGQWVNQPQHF.

The chain uses TRBV5-1 and TRBJ1-1, with D unclear. Germline loops: CDR1 SGHRS, CDR2 YFSETQ. The V gene lost 4 bases and the J gene lost 5 bases, with 21 bases spanning the gap. CDR3 size: 16 residues. The CDR3 reads CASSPRTRSGKTEAFF. The CDR3 coding sequence is TGCGCCAGCAGCCCGCGGACCCGGAGCGGTAAAACTGAAGCTTTCTTT.

The chain links TRBV7-2 to TRBJ1-5; no reliable D call. This CDR3 spans 15 amino acids. CDR1 and CDR2 from the germline V gene are SGHTA and FQGNSA. V was shortened by 5 bases and J by 2 bases, with 13 bases between the two germline ends. The DNA of the CDR3 is TGTGCCAGCAGCCTTGGGAGGCTTGGCAATCAGCCCCAGCATTTT. It encodes CASSLGRLGNQPQHF.

The V gene is TRBV6-1, the J gene TRBJ1-2, with TRBD1 matching over 7 bases. The CDR3 runs 14 residues. V lost 4 bases to trimming and J lost 4 bases; unmatched junction nucleotides: 6. Looked up from germline, CDR1 is MNHNS and CDR2 is SASEGT. The chain's CDR3 is CASSGGDSPYGYTF. The CDR3 nucleotides read TGTGCCAGCAGTGGAGGGGACAGCCCCTATGGCTACACCTTC.

The chain uses TRBV29-1 and TRBJ2-1, with 9 bases identical to TRBD1. The CDR3 sequence is 13 residues long. CDR1 and CDR2 (germline): SQVTM, ANQGSEA. V lost 6 bases, J lost 10 bases, and 10 bases stayed unmatched. CDR3 protein: CSVARTGVQEQFF. CDR3 nucleotide sequence: TGCAGCGTCGCCCGGACAGGGGTACAAGAGCAGTTCTTC.

The chain combines TRBV10-1 with TRBJ2-2; TRBD2 matches 13 bases. CDR1 is WNHNN and CDR2 is SYGVQD in the germline V gene (reference sequence). The CDR3 contains 15 residues. The V gene end was trimmed by 10 bases and the J gene end by 5 bases; junction bases not matched to a gene: 7. CDR3 loop: CAIGLAGARTGELFF. Written as DNA, the CDR3 is TGCGCCATCGGACTAGCGGGGGCCAGAACCGGGGAGCTGTTTTTT.

This chain links TRBV5-1 with TRBJ2-7; TRBD1 matches at 10 bases. V lost 4 bases to trimming and J lost 1 base; unmatched junction nucleotides: 8. The germline CDR1 and CDR2 sequences are SGHRS and YFSETQ. This CDR3 region has 16 residues. The CDR3 sequence is CASSPGTGAISYEQYF. In DNA, the CDR3 is TGCGCCAGCAGCCCGGGGACAGGGGCAATATCCTACGAGCAGTACTTC.

The chain recombines TRBV9 with TRBJ2-3, with D tentatively TRBD2 (6 bases). Germline assignment: CDR1 SGDLS and CDR2 YYNGEE. Trimming cost V 2 bases and J 2 bases, with 15 bases left between them. This CDR3 comprises 16 residues. Here the CDR3 reads CASSVKRASNTDTQYF. The CDR3 coding sequence is TGTGCCAGCAGCGTTAAGCGGGCCTCGAACACAGATACGCAGTATTTT.

The chain combines TRBV6-5 with TRBJ2-7, with D possibly being TRBD2 (6 bases). CDR1 and CDR2 from the germline V gene are MNHEY and SVGAGI. The CDR3 length is 14 residues. Deletions cut 2 bases from V and 0 bases from J, with 8 bases between. CDR3 sequence (DNA): TGTGCCAGCAGTTACGAGGAGGGCTCCTACGAGCAGTACTTC. Protein: CASSYEEGSYEQYF.

Concerning this clone: Other DNA variants within this sample encode the same CDR3. The chain carries TRBV7-8 and TRBJ1-1; D call uncertain. This CDR3 comprises 13 residues. Germline loops: CDR1 SGHVS, CDR2 FQNEAQ. The V and J ends lost 0 bases and 1 base respectively, with 3 bases between them. Here the CDR3 reads CASSLAANTEAFF. In DNA form, the CDR3 reads TGTGCCAGCAGCTTAGCGGCGAACACTGAAGCTTTCTTT.

The chain is built from TRBV14 and TRBJ2-2, with unresolved D. V lost 6 bases to trimming and J lost 5 bases, with 4 bases between them. Looked up from germline, CDR1 is SGHDN and CDR2 is FVKESK. The CDR3 has 11 amino acids. The CDR3 here is CASSETGELFF. CDR3 DNA sequence: TGTGCCAGCAGTGAGACCGGGGAGCTGTTTTTT.

The chain uses TRBV7-6 and TRBJ2-5; D perhaps matches TRBD1 (6 bases). The ends were cut back, 5 bases at V and 0 bases at J, with 13 bases in the middle. This CDR3 comprises 15 residues. Germline-derived CDR1 and CDR2 are SGHVS and FNYEAQ. CDR3: CASSGRQDYQETQYF. The CDR3 DNA follows: TGTGCCAGCAGCGGAAGACAGGATTACCAAGAGACCCAGTACTTC.

The chain uses TRBV6-1 and TRBJ1-2; D possibly corresponds to TRBD1 (6 bases). The CDR3 loop spans 18 amino acids. V was cut by 2 bases and J by 3 bases, with 22 bases left in between. Germline loops: CDR1 MNHNS, CDR2 SASEGT. The CDR3 loop is CASSERLLRGLEDYGYTF. In nucleotides, the CDR3 is TGTGCCAGCAGTGAACGTTTGCTGCGGGGGCTCGAAGACTATGGCTACACCTTC.

The chain links TRBV5-4 to TRBJ2-5, with a possible D match to TRBD2 (7 bases). Trimming shortened V by 1 base and J by 4 bases, and 14 bases separated the two germline ends. Germline V gene lookup returns CDR1 SGHNT and CDR2 YYREEE (reference sequence). This CDR3 comprises 15 residues. The CDR3 region has the DNA TGTGCCAGCAGCTTGTTTGGGGGGGGCCCAGAGACCCAGTACTTC. Translation gives CASSLFGGGPETQYF. Supplemented by reference TRBV5-4 and TRBJ2-5, the full variable domain reads ETGVTQSPTHLIKTRGQQVTLRCSSQSGHNTVSWYQQALGQGPQFIFQYYREEENGRGNFPPRFSGLQFPNYSSELNVNALELDDSALYLCASSLFGGGPETQYFGPGTRLLVL.

The V and J genes are TRBV7-2 and TRBJ1-6; D not certain. The CDR3 length is 14 residues. V was trimmed by 4 bases and J by 9 bases, leaving 13 bases between them. Germline assignment: CDR1 SGHTA and CDR2 FQGNSA. The CDR3 here is CASSSERFTSPLHF. In nucleotides, the CDR3 is TGTGCCAGCAGCTCAGAACGTTTCACTTCACCCCTCCACTTT.

The chain couples TRBV27 to TRBJ1-4, with TRBD1 matching over 9 bases. Germline-derived CDR1 and CDR2 are MNHEY and SMNVEV (reference sequence). The CDR3 spans 14 residues. J lost 2 bases, V lost 6 bases, and 1 base had no gene match. DNA of the CDR3: TGTGCCAGCAGGGGACAGGGCACTAATGAAAAACTGTTTTTT. Its protein product is CASRGQGTNEKLFF.

This chain uses TRBV13 with TRBJ2-7, with D tentatively TRBD2 (5 bases). Germline CDR1 PRHDT, CDR2 FYEKMQ (reference sequence). The CDR3 consists of 13 residues. Trimming removed 5 bases at V and 3 bases at J, with 11 bases between. The CDR3 sequence: CASSPTGIYEQYF. In DNA, the CDR3 is TGTGCCAGCAGCCCAACGGGGATCTACGAGCAGTACTTC.